This T cell receptor (beta chain) was captured in a study of blood T cell repertoires in COVID-19. Across the whole study: Collection of acute and convalescent COVID-19 samples took place in the United States, Italy and Spain. The analysed material was cDNA or gDNA that came from T cells, B-cell-depleted T cells, or PBMCs.

Seattle participants joined during active infection and were tracked over time. Per the original data handling: Amplification of reference gene primers provided the estimated nucleated cell counts. Only in-frame clones appear in the TCRdb table, and some are missing; sequencing was by immunoSEQ multiplex PCR. The V and J calls and clone size come from that table; D and trimming were worked out from the DNA. The sample lists about 500,000 clones, approximately 88% occurring once. Germline lookup yields CDR1 LNHDA and CDR2 SQIVND (reference sequence). This CDR3 region has 15 residues. Trimming cost V 7 bases and J 0 bases, with 15 bases left between them.

Sequencing was performed on peripheral blood. This sequence joins TRBV19 and TRBJ1-1; D is undetermined. This TCR was sampled from a woman aged 45-65 years with COVID-19, enrolled during active disease. The CDR3: CASTAGYDLNTEAFF. CDR3 sequence (DNA): TGTGCCAGTACGGCGGGGTACGACCTGAACACTGAAGCTTTCTTT.